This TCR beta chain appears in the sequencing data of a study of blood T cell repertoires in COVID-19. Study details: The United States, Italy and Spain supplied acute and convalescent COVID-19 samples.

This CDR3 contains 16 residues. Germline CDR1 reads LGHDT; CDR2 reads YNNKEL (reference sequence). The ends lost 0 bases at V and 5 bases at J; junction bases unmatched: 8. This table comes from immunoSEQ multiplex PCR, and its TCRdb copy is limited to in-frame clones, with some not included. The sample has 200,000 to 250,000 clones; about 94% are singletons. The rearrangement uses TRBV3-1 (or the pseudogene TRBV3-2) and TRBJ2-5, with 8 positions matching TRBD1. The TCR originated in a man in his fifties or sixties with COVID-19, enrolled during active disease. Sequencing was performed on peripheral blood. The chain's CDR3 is CASSQEPLDRVETQYF. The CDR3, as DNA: TGTGCCAGCAGCCAAGAGCCCCTGGACAGGGTGGAGACCCAGTACTTC.